A selection of T cell receptor beta chains follows, all from one sample in a study of control samples from healthy donors and cancer patients. Clones were sequenced by immunoSEQ multiplex PCR, and TCRdb holds only the in-frame ones, with some missing. In the table there are 100,000 to 150,000 clones, around 90% of which are singletons. Input material: blood. The receptors here all came from a man aged 40-55 years in good health. Both conserved end residues are part of each CDR3. Fields, in order: clone size, D gene, V gene, J gene, CDR3 DNA, CDR3 protein. D genes are given only for firm matches. Clone size, where shown, is once, few, many, or a class for clones that have expanded.

>NA|NA|TRBV21-1|TRBJ1-5
TGTGCCAGCAGGGAGGGGTCCCGCAGTTCCAATCAGCCCCAGCATTTT
CASREGSRSSNQPQHF
>NA|NA|TRBV6-2/TRBV6-3|TRBJ1-3
TGTGCCAGCAGTAGCCCGGGGGCGAGGGGAAACACCATATATTTT
CASSSPGARGNTIYF
>NA|NA|TRBV18|TRBJ1-2
TGTGCCAGCTCGGGTAGAGGAAATTCCTATGGCTACACCTTC
CASSGRGNSYGYTF
>NA|NA|TRBV4-2|TRBJ2-1
TGTGCCAGCAGCCAAACTATTTACAATGAGCAGTTCTTC
CASSQTIYNEQFF
>NA|NA|TRBV4-2|TRBJ2-7
TGTGCCAGCAGCCAAGATTGGGCGGGTTCCTACGAGCAGTACTTC
CASSQDWAGSYEQYF
>NA|NA|TRBV9|TRBJ1-4
TGTGCCAGCAGCGGCAAACAGGGATACGGAACTAATGAAAAACTGTTTTTT
CASSGKQGYGTNEKLFF
>NA|NA|TRBV28|TRBJ1-2
TGTGCCAGCAGAAATAACGGGGAGAACGGCTACACCTTC
CASRNNGENGYTF
>NA|NA|TRBV5-1|TRBJ2-2
TGCGCCAGCAGCCTAACAGCCCCCGGGGAGCTGTTTTTT
CASSLTAPGELFF
>NA|NA|TRBV5-6|TRBJ1-1
TGTGCCAGCAGCTACGAGAGGACCCGTGAAGCTTTCTTT
CASSYERTREAFF
>NA|NA|TRBV30|TRBJ1-6
TGTCCGGGAGAAAATTCACCCCTCCACTTT
CPGENSPLHF
>NA|NA|TRBV6-1|TRBJ1-2
TGTGCCAGCAGTGAGTACCGTATGGGGGGCTACACCTTC
CASSEYRMGGYTF
>once|TRBD1|TRBV4-2|TRBJ1-2
TGTGCCAGGGGAGCGGACAGGGGGCGAGATTATGGCTACACCTTC
CARGADRGRDYGYTF
>once|NA|TRBV2|TRBJ1-6
TGTGCCAGCAGTGTAAAACAGCTTATTAATTCACCCCTCCACTTT
CASSVKQLINSPLHF
>NA|TRBD1|TRBV19|TRBJ1-1
TGTGCCAGCGACAGGGGGGAGAACACTGAAGCTTTCTTT
CASDRGENTEAFF
>NA|TRBD2|TRBV19|TRBJ2-1
TGTGCCAGTAGCCCGGGACTAGCGGGGGGAGGCTTGGAGAATGAGCAGTTCTTC
CASSPGLAGGGLENEQFF
>NA|NA|TRBV7-3|TRBJ1-1
TGTGCCAGCAGCTTAACCCGCGTATTGGACACTGAAGCTTTCTTT
CASSLTRVLDTEAFF
>NA|TRBD1|TRBV2|TRBJ1-1
TGTGCCAGCATCCAAGACCCGCAGGGGGCGAGCACTGAAGCTTTCTTT
CASIQDPQGASTEAFF
>NA|NA|TRBV29-1|TRBJ2-4
TGCAGCGTTTGGGTTAGGAACATTCAGTACTTC
CSVWVRNIQYF
>NA|NA|TRBV7-2|TRBJ1-2
TGTGCCAGCAGCTTAGTAGTTTCGGGGGACCGCTATGGCTACACCTTC
CASSLVVSGDRYGYTF
>NA|TRBD1|TRBV12-3/TRBV12-4|TRBJ1-1
TGTGCCAGCAGTCTACAGGGGCGGACTGAAGCTTTCTTT
CASSLQGRTEAFF
>NA|NA|TRBV7-9|TRBJ1-6
TGTGCCAGCAGCTTAGGTCCCAGGGGTGGAAATTCACCCCTCCACTTT
CASSLGPRGGNSPLHF
>few|NA|TRBV4-1|TRBJ1-5
TGCGCCAGCAGCCAAGATCCCGCGGTAGCACAGCCCCAGCATTTT
CASSQDPAVAQPQHF
>NA|TRBD1|TRBV27|TRBJ1-2
TGTGCCAGCAGGAGAACAGGGGGTAACTATGGCTACACCTTC
CASRRTGGNYGYTF
>once|NA|TRBV7-2|TRBJ2-5
TGTGCCAGCAGCTTACATCGGGAGACCCAGTACTTC
CASSLHRETQYF
>NA|NA|TRBV15|TRBJ2-7
TGTGCCACCAGCAGAGATTTTGGACGCCTCTCGAGCTCCTACGAGCAGTACTTC
CATSRDFGRLSSSYEQYF
>once|TRBD1|TRBV6-2/TRBV6-3|TRBJ2-1
TGTGCCAGCAGTTCCCTGGACAGGGGCAATGAGCAGTTCTTC
CASSSLDRGNEQFF
>NA|TRBD1|TRBV7-9|TRBJ1-4
TGTGCCAGCAGCCCTACGACCGGGACAGACAATGAAAAACTGTTTTTT
CASSPTTGTDNEKLFF
>NA|TRBD2|TRBV2|TRBJ2-1
TGTGCCAGCAGTGTTGGTGTAAGGACTAGCGGGAACAATGAGCAGTTCTTC
CASSVGVRTSGNNEQFF
>NA|NA|TRBV18|TRBJ1-6
TGTGCCAGCTCACCAAAAGGGGAGGGTTCACCCCTCCACTTT
CASSPKGEGSPLHF
>once|NA|TRBV11-3|TRBJ2-3
TGTGCCAGCAGCCCCGAGTGGGGCTCAGATACGCAGTATTTT
CASSPEWGSDTQYF
>once|NA|TRBV9|TRBJ2-1
TGTGCCAGCAGCGTGGGCCCGGGGGAGCAGTTCTTC
CASSVGPGEQFF
>NA|NA|TRBV7-3|TRBJ2-5
TGTGCCAGCAGCTTAATAGACCCCGGGGGTCAGACCCAGTACTTC
CASSLIDPGGQTQYF
>NA|NA|TRBV5-1|TRBJ2-5
TGCGCCAGCAGCTTAACGGACAGCTTCCAAGAGACCCAGTACTTC
CASSLTDSFQETQYF
>NA|NA|TRBV5-1|TRBJ2-2
TGCGCCAGCAGCTTGGCCCGAAACACCGGGGAGCTGTTTTTT
CASSLARNTGELFF
>NA|NA|TRBV29-1|TRBJ1-4
TGCAGCGTTGGTGCAGCTAATGAAAAACTGTTTTTT
CSVGAANEKLFF
>once|TRBD1|TRBV29-1|TRBJ2-1
TGCAGCGTTGACAGGGGGCGCTACAATGAGCAGTTCTTC
CSVDRGRYNEQFF
>NA|NA|TRBV9|TRBJ2-2
TGTGCCAGCAGCGTATTAACCGGGGAGCTGTTTTTT
CASSVLTGELFF
>NA|NA|TRBV30|TRBJ1-2
TGTGCCTGGGCAGAACAGGGCCAATACTATGGCTACACCTTC
CAWAEQGQYYGYTF
>NA|NA|TRBV6-1|TRBJ1-4
TGTGCCAGCAGGGAAGCGGGTGAAAAACTGTTTTTT
CASREAGEKLFF
>NA|TRBD1|TRBV19|TRBJ1-4
TGTGCCAGTAGCCGAGACGGGACAGCTAATGAAAAACTGTTTTTT
CASSRDGTANEKLFF
>NA|TRBD1|TRBV7-8|TRBJ1-5
TGTGCCAGCAGCCCAGGGACAGGGGGCCAAAGCAATCAGCCCCAGCATTTT
CASSPGTGGQSNQPQHF